The 5 T cell receptor beta chains given below trace back to one sample, sequenced in a study of vaccination effects on CD4 cells after COVID-19. The protocol was immunoSEQ multiplex PCR, while the TCRdb copy is restricted to in-frame clones and leaves out a portion. The repertoire has about 46,000 clones, 65% to 75% of them found once; the top ten carry about 5.4%. Investigators separated out CD4+ T cells once less than 11 days of culture had passed. The person acquired a PCR-confirmed SARS-CoV-2 infection between March and December 2020. Participants received two doses of either the BNT162b2 or mRNA-1273 vaccine. For these receptors, no antigen is known. Sequenced here: CD4+ T cells from PBMCs cultured without peptide, sampled after COVID-19 vaccination. Receptors originate from a human donor who had a prior SARS-CoV-2 infection.

The V call is TRBV5-1, the J call TRBJ1-2; D is perhaps TRBD1 (5 bases). The V gene lost 4 bases and the J gene lost 6 bases, with 22 bases spanning the gap. The germline CDR1 and CDR2 sequences are SGHRS and YFSETQ. This CDR3 has 16 residues. Here the CDR3 reads CASSHSFQGYEDGYTF. CDR3 DNA: TGCGCCAGCAGCCACTCTTTCCAGGGATACGAGGATGGCTACACCTTC.

The V and J genes are TRBV19 and TRBJ2-1; 7 positions agree with TRBD2. V lost 4 bases and J lost 3; bases outside the gene matches: 15. This CDR3 contains 18 residues. Germline CDR1 is LNHDA and CDR2 is SQIVND (reference sequence). The CDR3 here is CASSKGSPGLPRYNEQFF. In nucleotides, the CDR3 is TGTGCCAGTAGTAAAGGGTCGCCGGGACTACCCCGCTACAATGAGCAGTTCTTC.

In its sample, this clone was seen a few times. V is TRBV18 and J is TRBJ1-1; D possibly corresponds to TRBD1 (6 bases). Germline V gives CDR1 KGHSH, CDR2 LQKENI. V was clipped by 5 bases and J by 8 bases, with 12 bases between them. The CDR3 has 12 residues. The CDR3: CASSSRQEEAFF. Here the CDR3 DNA reads TGTGCCAGCTCATCCCGACAGGAAGAAGCTTTCTTT.

The chain recombines TRBV7-2 with TRBJ2-1; a possible D gene is TRBD2 (5 bases). Germline CDR1 reads SGHTA; CDR2 reads FQGNSA. Trimming removed 5 bases at V and 0 bases at J, with 11 bases between. The CDR3 is 15 amino acids. CDR3 sequence (DNA): TGTGCCAGCAGCCGGGTACGGGGCTCCTACAATGAGCAGTTCTTC. This gives the protein CASSRVRGSYNEQFF.

The V gene is TRBV21-1, the J gene TRBJ1-5; the table's D call, TRBD1, was not checked against the DNA. TRBV21-1 is flagged as a pseudogene. This CDR3 is built from 16 residues. CDR3 protein: CASSKGAAASNQPQHF. The CDR3 nucleotides read TGTGCCAGCAGCAAAGGGGCAGCAGCTAGCAATCAGCCCCAGCATTTT.